These 26 T cell receptor beta chains were all obtained from the same sample, sequenced in a study of lymphopenia after photon versus proton radiotherapy. This table comes from immunoSEQ multiplex PCR, and its TCRdb copy is limited to in-frame clones, with some not included. Found here are some 170,000 clones, more than 85% of them singletons; the top ten hold about 4.3%. Sequences were derived from peripheral blood, sampled from a patient treated with photon-based radiotherapy. These receptors were collected from a man aged 45-65 years with gastric cancer.

The rearrangement links TRBV7-9 to TRBJ2-7, with 8 nucleotides matching TRBD1. CDR3 size: 15 residues. Trimming took 5 bases from V and 2 from J; bases not matched to a gene: 8. The germline V gene encodes CDR1 SEHNR and CDR2 FQNEAQ (reference sequence). The CDR3 protein is CASSIGQGPTYEQYF. The CDR3 coding sequence is TGTGCCAGCAGCATAGGACAGGGCCCTACCTACGAGCAGTACTTC.

V and J are TRBV9 and TRBJ2-3; 8 bases line up with TRBD2. After removal of 0 bases from V and 0 bases from J, the junction contained 3 bases not matched to a gene. The V gene's germline CDR1 is SGDLS and CDR2 YYNGEE. The CDR3 consists of 16 residues. The CDR3 bases are TGTGCCAGCAGCGTAGCAGCGGGAGACAGCACAGATACGCAGTATTTT. It is translated as CASSVAAGDSTDTQYF. Looking up the rest from reference TRBV9 and TRBJ2-3 gives the full variable domain: DSGVTQTPKHLITATGQRVTLRCSPRSGDLSVYWYQQSLDQGLQFLIQYYNGEERAKGNILERFSAQQFPDLHSELNLSSLELGDSALYFCASSVAAGDSTDTQYFGPGTRLTVL.

This clone was detected once. The gene calls are TRBV5-6 and TRBJ2-1; no firm D call. The CDR3 runs to 13 residues. Germline V CDR1 and CDR2: SGHDT, YYEEEE. The V end lost 0 bases, the J end lost 8 bases, and 9 bases lay between the germline ends. CDR3 sequence (DNA): TGTGCCAGCAGCTTGGGGTATGGCGATGAGCAGTTCTTC. Translated: CASSLGYGDEQFF.

The V gene is TRBV6-1, the J gene TRBJ2-1; D is unresolved. V was shortened by 0 bases and J by 10 bases, with 13 bases between the two germline ends. This CDR3 has 14 residues. Germline V gene data show CDR1 as MNHNS and CDR2 as SASEGT. CDR3: CASSEAQGSKEQFF. The DNA for the CDR3 is TGTGCCAGCAGTGAAGCGCAAGGGTCAAAGGAGCAGTTCTTC.

The rearrangement uses TRBV6-1 and TRBJ1-5; weak D call: TRBD1 (6 bases). The CDR3 runs to 14 residues. CDR1 and CDR2 from the germline V gene are MNHNS and SASEGT. The ends were cut back, 8 bases at V and 3 bases at J, with 14 bases in the middle. CDR3 sequence (DNA): TGTGCCAGCGGAGGACAGAAGAACAATCAGCCCCAGCATTTT. Translated: CASGGQKNNQPQHF.

The rearrangement joins TRBV9 to TRBJ2-1, with 7 bases identical to TRBD2. V trimming: 1 base; J trimming: 8 bases; junction bases outside the gene matches: 6. CDR1 and CDR2 from the germline V gene are SGDLS and YYNGEE. The CDR3 spans 14 residues. Written as DNA, the CDR3 is TGTGCCAGCAGCGTACAGGGCGGGAGCGATGAGCAGTTCTTC. Translating it yields CASSVQGGSDEQFF.

This chain connects TRBV2 to TRBJ2-3, with unresolved D. Trimming took 4 bases from V and 7 from J, leaving 6 bases between them. The CDR3 has 11 residues. Germline V CDR1 and CDR2: SNHLY, FYNNEI. CDR3 loop: CASSGGNTQYF. Here the CDR3 DNA reads TGTGCCAGCAGTGGGGGTAATACGCAGTATTTT.

The V and J genes are TRBV6-1 and TRBJ2-1; either TRBD1 or TRBD2 may supply D (5 bases each). The CDR3 consists of 15 residues. CDR1 is MNHNS and CDR2 is SASEGT in the germline V gene. V lost 7 bases to trimming and J lost 0 bases, with 13 bases between them. The CDR3 DNA reads as TGTGCCAGCATGGGTGGGACGGCCTCCTACAATGAGCAGTTCTTC. Translated: CASMGGTASYNEQFF.

This chain links TRBV19 with TRBJ1-4; 8 bases agree with TRBD1. Unmatched junction bases numbered 8, after V lost 6 bases and J lost 5 bases. Per the germline V gene, CDR1 is LNHDA and CDR2 is SQIVND (reference sequence). CDR3 length: 15 residues. CDR3 sequence reads: CASRKDRERNEKLFF. The CDR3, as DNA: TGTGCCAGTAGAAAGGACAGGGAAAGGAATGAAAAACTGTTTTTT.

DNA for the CDR3: TGTGCCTGGAGACCCACGAGCTCCTACGAGCAGTACTTC. This codes for CAWRPTSSYEQYF. The chain recombines TRBV30 with TRBJ2-7; D not resolved. Trimming took off 3 bases at V and 0 bases at J, with 9 bases between the two ends. This CDR3 spans 13 amino acids. CDR1 is GTSNPN, CDR2 SVGIG, per germline (reference sequence).

The gene calls are TRBV18 and TRBJ2-5, with D unresolved. Trimming stripped 0 bases from V and 6 bases from J, with 5 bases between. The germline CDR1 and CDR2 sequences are KGHSH and LQKENI. This CDR3 comprises 12 residues. The CDR3 region has the DNA TGTGCCAGCTCACCACCTCAAAAGACCCAGTACTTC. Amino acids: CASSPPQKTQYF.

The chain recombines TRBV28 with TRBJ2-5, with 10 positions matching TRBD2. Per the germline V gene, CDR1 is MDHEN and CDR2 is SYDVKM. This CDR3 has 16 residues. The trim removed 4 bases at V and 1 base at J, leaving 6 bases unmatched. The CDR3 sequence: CASSSPGLASQETQYF. In nucleotides, the CDR3 is TGTGCCAGCAGTTCTCCGGGACTAGCGAGCCAAGAGACCCAGTACTTC.

V usage is TRBV4-2 and J usage is TRBJ1-1; TRBD1 is a possible D gene (5 bases). The CDR3 is made up of 14 amino acids. The V gene's germline CDR1 is LGHNA and CDR2 YNFKEQ. V was trimmed by 1 base and J by 3 bases, leaving 9 bases between them. The DNA of the CDR3 is TGTGCCAGCAGCCAAGGGGGGAAGGACACTGAAGCTTTCTTT. As protein: CASSQGGKDTEAFF.

The CDR3 nucleotides read TGTGCCAGCAGCTTTTCTCAGGGGATGAACACTGAAGCTTTCTTT. Amino acids: CASSFSQGMNTEAFF. The chain links TRBV5-5 to TRBJ1-1; the D gene is possibly TRBD1 (6 bases). V was shortened by 2 bases and J by 0 bases, with 11 bases between the two germline ends. This CDR3 contains 15 residues. CDR1 is SGHKS and CDR2 is YYEKEE in the germline V gene (reference sequence).

This clone has a single count. The chain recombines TRBV14 with TRBJ2-5, with 9 bases identical to TRBD1. Trimming removed 4 bases from V and 6 bases from J; junction bases left unmatched: 3. There are 13 residues in the CDR3. The germline gives CDR1 SGHDN, CDR2 FVKESK. The CDR3 nucleotides read TGTGCCAGCAGCCTAGGACAGGGGCAGACCCAGTACTTC. The encoded protein is CASSLGQGQTQYF.

The chain combines TRBV19 with TRBJ1-2; the D gene is possibly TRBD1 (5 bases). The CDR3 sequence is 12 residues long. The V and J ends lost 5 bases and 7 bases respectively, with 11 bases between them. The germline CDR1 and CDR2 sequences are LNHDA and SQIVND (reference sequence). The CDR3 reads CASSAQVAGYTF. DNA for the CDR3: TGTGCCAGTAGTGCACAGGTTGCTGGCTACACCTTC.

This clone showed up just once. V is TRBV7-2 and J is TRBJ2-2; TRBD1 is a possible D gene (6 bases). Germline V lookup: CDR1 SGHTA, CDR2 FQGNSA. The CDR3 extends over 16 amino acids. V lost 5 bases to trimming and J lost 6 bases, with 19 bases between them. The CDR3 DNA sequence: TGTGCCAGCAGCCCCTTGCCGGGACACTCCTCCGGGGAGCTGTTTTTT. Translation gives CASSPLPGHSSGELFF.

The chain recombines TRBV23-1 with TRBJ2-7; TRBD2 matches at 7 bases. TRBV23-1 qualifies as an ORF whose function is uncertain. The V gene end was trimmed by 4 bases and the J gene end by 3 bases; junction bases not matched to a gene: 6. The CDR3 runs 14 residues. The DNA for the CDR3 is TGCGCCAGCAGTCCTACTAGCGCTTACTACGAGCAGTACTTC. It yields the protein CASSPTSAYYEQYF.

The chain recombines TRBV7-3 with TRBJ1-1, with TRBD1 as a possible D gene (5 bases). CDR3 size: 13 residues. The V end was cut by 2 bases, the J end by 2 bases, with 6 bases between. From germline, CDR1 is SGHTA and CDR2 FQGTGA. The CDR3 region has the DNA TGTGCCAGCAGCTTACAGGGAAACACTGAAGCTTTCTTT. Translation: CASSLQGNTEAFF. Using reference TRBV7-3 and TRBJ1-1 for the parts outside the CDR3, the full variable domain is GAGVSQTPSNKVTEKGKYVELRCDPISGHTALYWYRQSLGQGPEFLIYFQGTGAADDSGLPNDRFFAVRPEGSVSTLKIQRTERGDSAVYLCASSLQGNTEAFFGQGTRLTVV.

CDR3: CASSLSQGGVRELFF. The DNA of the CDR3 is TGTGCCAGCAGTTTATCCCAAGGGGGAGTCAGGGAGCTGTTTTTT. The V call is TRBV28, the J call TRBJ2-2; D is possibly TRBD1 (6 bases). V was trimmed by 1 base and J by 9 bases, leaving 15 bases between them. The CDR3 totals 15 residues. Per the germline V gene, CDR1 is MDHEN and CDR2 is SYDVKM.

The V call is TRBV15, the J call TRBJ2-5; D unresolved. This CDR3 is built from 12 residues. Per germline, CDR1 LNHNV and CDR2 YYDKDF (reference sequence). Trimming pared 0 bases from V and 5 bases from J, leaving 4 bases between. The CDR3 loop reads CATSRDWETQYF. CDR3 sequence (DNA): TGTGCCACCAGCAGAGATTGGGAGACCCAGTACTTC.

Note on this clone: A clone one base away is much larger, so this may be a read error. V gene TRBV4-2 combines with J gene TRBJ2-3; D not resolved. Trimming left V 0 bases short and J 1 base short, with 5 bases between. The germline gives CDR1 LGHNA, CDR2 YNFKEQ. The CDR3 runs to 14 residues. The CDR3 loop reads CASSQELGTDTQYF. CDR3 nucleotide sequence: TGTGCCAGCAGCCAAGAACTGGGCACAGATACGCAGTATTTT.

The rearrangement joins TRBV28 to TRBJ2-5; perhaps TRBD1 as D (6 bases). The CDR3 sequence is 15 residues long. The V and J ends lost 6 bases and 4 bases respectively, with 18 bases between them. The germline V gene encodes CDR1 MDHEN and CDR2 SYDVKM. The CDR3 spells CASRRDTSMGETQYF. In DNA, the CDR3 is TGTGCCAGCAGACGGGACACTTCGATGGGAGAGACCCAGTACTTC.

This chain connects TRBV7-9 to TRBJ2-1, with 12 bases fitting TRBD2. The CDR3 is 16 residues long. Trimming at V came to 6 bases and at J to 8 bases, leaving 11 bases not matched to a gene. Germline CDR1 reads SEHNR; CDR2 reads FQNEAQ (reference sequence). This CDR3 reads CASSSRLAGEWDEQFF. Here the CDR3 DNA reads TGTGCCAGCAGTTCCAGACTAGCGGGAGAATGGGATGAGCAGTTCTTC. The full variable domain, rest sourced from reference TRBV7-9 and TRBJ2-1, is DTGVSQNPRHKITKRGQNVTFRCDPISEHNRLYWYRQTLGQGPEFLTYFQNEAQLEKSRLLSDRFSAERPKGSFSTLEIQRTEQGDSAMYLCASSSRLAGEWDEQFFGPGTRLTVL.

The rearrangement uses TRBV7-9 and TRBJ2-7; D is unclear. CDR3 size: 11 residues. V was cut by 5 bases and J by 7 bases, with 9 bases left in between. Germline assignment: CDR1 SEHNR and CDR2 FQNEAQ (reference sequence). The CDR3 DNA reads as TGTGCCAGCAGCCAGGCAGGAGAGCAGTACTTC. It specifies CASSQAGEQYF.

V usage is TRBV6-5 and J usage is TRBJ1-1; D is ambiguous. V was cut by 6 bases and J by 9 bases, with 17 bases left in between. CDR3 length: 13 residues. The V gene's germline CDR1 is MNHEY and CDR2 SVGAGI. The CDR3 bases are TGTGCCAGCAGATCCCTAACAAAGCTGAAAGCTTTCTTT. It is translated as CASRSLTKLKAFF.